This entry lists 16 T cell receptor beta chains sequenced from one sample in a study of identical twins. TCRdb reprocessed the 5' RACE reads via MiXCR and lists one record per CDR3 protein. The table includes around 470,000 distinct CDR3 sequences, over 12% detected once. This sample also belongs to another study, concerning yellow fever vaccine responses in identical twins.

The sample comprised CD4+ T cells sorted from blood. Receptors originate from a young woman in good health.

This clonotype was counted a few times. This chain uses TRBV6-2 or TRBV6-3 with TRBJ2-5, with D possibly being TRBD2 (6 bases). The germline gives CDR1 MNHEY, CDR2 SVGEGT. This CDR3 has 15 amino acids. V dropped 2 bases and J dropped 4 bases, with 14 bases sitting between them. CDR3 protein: CASSYLKDYPETQYF. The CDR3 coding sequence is TGTGCCAGCAGTTACCTGAAGGACTACCCAGAGACCCAGTACTTC.

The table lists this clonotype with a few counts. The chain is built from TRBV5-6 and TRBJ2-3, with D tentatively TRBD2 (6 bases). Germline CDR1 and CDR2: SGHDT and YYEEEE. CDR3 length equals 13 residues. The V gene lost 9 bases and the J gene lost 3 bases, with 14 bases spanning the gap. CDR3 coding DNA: TGTGCCACCGGGACTCGAATTACAGATACGCAGTATTTT. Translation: CATGTRITDTQYF.

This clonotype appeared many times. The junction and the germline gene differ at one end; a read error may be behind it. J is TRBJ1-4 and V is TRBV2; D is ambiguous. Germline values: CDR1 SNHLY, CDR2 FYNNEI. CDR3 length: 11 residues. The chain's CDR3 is CASSDPGIHRF. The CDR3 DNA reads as TGTGCCAGCAGTGATCCGGGGATCCACCGTTTT.

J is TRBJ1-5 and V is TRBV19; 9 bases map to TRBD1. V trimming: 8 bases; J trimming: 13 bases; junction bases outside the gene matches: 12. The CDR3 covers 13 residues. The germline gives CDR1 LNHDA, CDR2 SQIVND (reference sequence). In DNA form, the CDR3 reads TGTGCCAGTGGGACAGGGTCGTTTAGAGCTCAGCATTTT. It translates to CASGTGSFRAQHF.

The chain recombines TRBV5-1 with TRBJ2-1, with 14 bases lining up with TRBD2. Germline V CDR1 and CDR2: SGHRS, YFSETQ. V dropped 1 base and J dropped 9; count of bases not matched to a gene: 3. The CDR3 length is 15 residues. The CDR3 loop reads CASSLRLAGGGEQFF. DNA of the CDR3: TGCGCCAGCAGCTTGAGACTAGCGGGGGGGGGTGAGCAGTTCTTC.

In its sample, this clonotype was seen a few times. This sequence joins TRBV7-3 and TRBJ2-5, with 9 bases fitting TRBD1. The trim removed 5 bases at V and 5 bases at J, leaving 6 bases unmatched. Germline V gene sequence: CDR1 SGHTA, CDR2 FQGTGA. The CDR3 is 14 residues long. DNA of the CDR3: TGTGCCAGCAGCAAACAGGGGGCGGGGGAGACCCAGTACTTC. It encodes CASSKQGAGETQYF.

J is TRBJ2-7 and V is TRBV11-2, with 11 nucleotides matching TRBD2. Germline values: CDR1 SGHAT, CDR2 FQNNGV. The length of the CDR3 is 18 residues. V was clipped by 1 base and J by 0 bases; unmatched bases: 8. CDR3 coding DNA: TGTGCCAGCAGCTTAGGCCTAGCGGGGGGTAGGAGCTCCTACGAGCAGTACTTC. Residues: CASSLGLAGGRSSYEQYF.

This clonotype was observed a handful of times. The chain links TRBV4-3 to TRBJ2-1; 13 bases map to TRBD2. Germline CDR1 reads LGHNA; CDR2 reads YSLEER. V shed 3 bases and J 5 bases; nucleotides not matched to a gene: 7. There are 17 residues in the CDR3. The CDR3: CASSHDHTSGRDNEQFF. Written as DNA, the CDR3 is TGCGCCAGCAGCCATGACCACACTAGCGGGAGGGACAATGAGCAGTTCTTC.

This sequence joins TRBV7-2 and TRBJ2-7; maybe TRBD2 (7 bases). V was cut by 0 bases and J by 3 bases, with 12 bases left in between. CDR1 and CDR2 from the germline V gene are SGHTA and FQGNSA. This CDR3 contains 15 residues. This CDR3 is CASSLARGAFYEQYF. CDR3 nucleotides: TGTGCCAGCAGCTTAGCTCGGGGGGCCTTCTACGAGCAGTACTTC.

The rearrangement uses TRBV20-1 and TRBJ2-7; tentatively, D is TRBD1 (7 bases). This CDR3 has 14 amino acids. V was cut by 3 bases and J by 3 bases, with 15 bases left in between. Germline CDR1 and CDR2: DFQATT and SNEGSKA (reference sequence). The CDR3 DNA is TGCAGTGCTAGGGGGGGACAGACCTACTACGAGCAGTACTTC. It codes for CSARGGQTYYEQYF.

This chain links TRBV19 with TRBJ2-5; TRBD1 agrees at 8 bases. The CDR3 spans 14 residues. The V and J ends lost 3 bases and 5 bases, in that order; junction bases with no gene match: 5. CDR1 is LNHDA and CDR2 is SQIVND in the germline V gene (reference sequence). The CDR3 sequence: CASSMSTGVETQYF. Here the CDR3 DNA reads TGTGCCAGTAGTATGTCGACAGGGGTCGAGACCCAGTACTTC. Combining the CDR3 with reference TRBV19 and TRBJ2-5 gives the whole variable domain DGGITQSPKYLFRKEGQNVTLSCEQNLNHDAMYWYRQDPGQGLRLIYYSQIVNDFQKGDIAEGYSVSREKKESFPLTVTSAQKNPTAFYLCASSMSTGVETQYFGPGTRLLVL.

Here the CDR3 reads CASSLPILAANNEQFF. CDR3 sequence (DNA): TGCGCCAGCAGCTTACCAATTCTAGCGGCCAACAATGAGCAGTTCTTC. The rearrangement joins TRBV5-1 to TRBJ2-1, with 7 bases fitting TRBD2. J was trimmed by 5 bases and V by 2 bases; bases with no gene match: 10. Germline-derived CDR1 and CDR2 are SGHRS and YFSETQ. The CDR3 contains 16 residues.

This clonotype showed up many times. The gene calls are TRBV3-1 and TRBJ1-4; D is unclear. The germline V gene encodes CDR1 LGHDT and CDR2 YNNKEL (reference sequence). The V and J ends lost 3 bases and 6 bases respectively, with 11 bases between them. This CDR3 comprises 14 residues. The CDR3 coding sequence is TGTGCCAGCAGCCAGGGAGGGCGCGATGAAAAACTGTTTTTT. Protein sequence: CASSQGGRDEKLFF.

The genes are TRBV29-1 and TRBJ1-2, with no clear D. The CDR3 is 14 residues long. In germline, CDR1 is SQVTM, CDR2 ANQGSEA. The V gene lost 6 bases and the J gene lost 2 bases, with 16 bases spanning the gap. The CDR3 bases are TGCAGCGTCTTTGGAGGGCAGTCCAACTATGGCTACACCTTC. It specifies CSVFGGQSNYGYTF.

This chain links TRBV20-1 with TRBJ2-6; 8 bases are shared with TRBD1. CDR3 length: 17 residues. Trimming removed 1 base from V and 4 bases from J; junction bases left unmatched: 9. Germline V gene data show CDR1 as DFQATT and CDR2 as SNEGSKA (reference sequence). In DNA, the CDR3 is TGCAGTGCTAGAGCCCCCTACCAGGGGGCGGGGGCCAACGTCCTGACTTTC. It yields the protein CSARAPYQGAGANVLTF.

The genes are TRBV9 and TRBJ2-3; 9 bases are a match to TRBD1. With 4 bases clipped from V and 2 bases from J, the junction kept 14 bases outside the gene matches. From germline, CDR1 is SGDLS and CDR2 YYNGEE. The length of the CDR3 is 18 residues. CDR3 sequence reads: CASSLHGTGIVSTDTQYF. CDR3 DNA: TGTGCCAGCAGCCTTCATGGGACAGGGATAGTGTCCACAGATACGCAGTATTTT.